These T cell receptor beta chains were read from a single sample in a study of blood T cell repertoires in COVID-19. Some clones are missing from TCRdb's copy, which holds only in-frame ones; the method was immunoSEQ multiplex PCR. The repertoire includes around 300,000 clones, approximately 88% of them detected once, and about 1.8% sits in the top ten. Sequencing input: PBMCs or T cells enriched from blood (not recorded which). These TCRs come from a woman in her 40s who had recovered from COVID-19. Each CDR3 is given with its conserved first and last residue. D genes are given only for firm matches. Clone size is shown for a subset of rows, as once, few, many or a class of expanded clone.

d_call,j_call,v_call,clone_size,cdr3_aa,cdr3_nt
.,TRBJ1-3,TRBV3-1/TRBV3-2,.,CASSPSVASGNTIYF,TGTGCCAGCAGCCCCTCAGTGGCCTCTGGAAACACCATATATTTT
TRBD1,TRBJ1-6,TRBV4-1,.,CASSHPKGDRGRGGSPLHF,TGCGCCAGCAGCCACCCCAAGGGGGACAGGGGGCGCGGGGGTTCACCCCTCCACTTT
TRBD2,TRBJ2-7,TRBV7-2,.,CASSLVGVGGGSSYEQYF,TGTGCCAGCAGCTTAGTAGGCGTCGGCGGGGGGAGTTCCTACGAGCAGTACTTC
TRBD1,TRBJ2-1,TRBV18,.,CASSPNRGPYNEQFF,TGTGCCAGCTCGCCAAACAGGGGCCCCTACAATGAGCAGTTCTTC
.,TRBJ2-7,TRBV27,.,CASSLRGNEQYF,TGTGCCAGCAGTTTAAGAGGGAACGAGCAGTACTTC
TRBD1,TRBJ2-7,TRBV7-9,.,CASSSGGHEQYF,TGTGCCAGCAGCTCAGGGGGCCACGAGCAGTACTTC
.,TRBJ2-1,TRBV7-3,once,CASSPPGGEGNEQFF,TGTGCCAGCAGCCCCCCCGGGGGTGAAGGCAATGAGCAGTTCTTC
.,TRBJ1-5,TRBV7-9,.,CASSSGVGGNSQSNQPQHF,TGTGCCAGCAGCTCTGGTGTAGGGGGAAACTCCCAAAGCAATCAGCCCCAGCATTTT
.,TRBJ2-2,TRBV7-2,.,CASSSRTGELFF,TGTGCCAGCAGCTCCCGCACCGGGGAGCTGTTTTTT
TRBD2,TRBJ2-1,TRBV4-1,.,CASSQDSWASGSDEQFF,TGCGCCAGCAGCCAAGATAGCTGGGCTAGCGGGAGTGATGAGCAGTTCTTC
.,TRBJ2-5,TRBV2,.,CASGQSEETQYF,TGTGCCAGCGGACAGTCAGAAGAGACCCAGTACTTC
TRBD1,TRBJ1-2,TRBV5-1,once,CASSSTTGRNGYTF,TGCGCCAGCAGCTCGACGACAGGGCGGAATGGCTACACCTTC
TRBD2,TRBJ2-3,TRBV4-3,.,CASSQETSGTPDTQYF,TGCGCCAGCAGCCAAGAGACTAGCGGGACCCCAGATACGCAGTATTTT
.,TRBJ1-1,TRBV9,.,CASSGEGTEAFF,TGTGCCAGCAGCGGGGAGGGCACTGAAGCTTTCTTT
.,TRBJ2-3,TRBV3-1/TRBV3-2,.,CASSQRLAGKSTDTQYF,TGTGCCAGCAGCCAACGTCTGGCGGGGAAAAGCACAGATACGCAGTATTTT
TRBD1,TRBJ1-5,TRBV19,.,CASRRQGAMSQPQHF,TGTGCCAGTAGGCGTCAGGGGGCAATGAGTCAGCCCCAGCATTTT
TRBD1,TRBJ1-1,TRBV7-9,few,CASSSSGGEEAFF,TGTGCCAGCAGCTCGTCAGGGGGCGAGGAAGCTTTCTTT
.,TRBJ2-5,TRBV30,.,CAWSVASAVGGYF,TGTGCCTGGAGTGTAGCCTCGGCAGTCGGGGGGTACTTC
.,TRBJ1-6,TRBV4-3,once,CASSQEGRGTSPLHF,TGCGCCAGCAGCCAAGAGGGGAGGGGGACCTCACCCCTCCACTTT
TRBD1,TRBJ1-3,TRBV27,.,CASSDRGKGNTIYF,TGTGCCAGCAGTGACAGGGGGAAAGGAAACACCATATATTTT
TRBD2,TRBJ2-3,TRBV5-1,.,CASSLLLAGAADTQYF,TGCGCCAGCAGCTTACTACTAGCGGGAGCAGCAGATACGCAGTATTTT
TRBD2,TRBJ2-3,TRBV4-1,.,CASSQSGLAGNTDTQYF,TGCGCCAGCAGCCAATCGGGACTAGCGGGAAACACAGATACGCAGTATTTT
.,TRBJ2-7,TRBV6-5,once,CASHTKGRVNEQYF,TGTGCCAGCCACACGAAGGGCAGGGTCAACGAGCAGTACTTC
TRBD1,TRBJ1-1,TRBV10-3,.,CAIRMTGRGAFF,TGTGCCATCAGGATGACAGGGCGCGGAGCTTTCTTT
.,TRBJ2-5,TRBV7-3,.,CASSLNGGYQETQYF,TGTGCCAGCAGCTTAAATGGAGGTTACCAAGAGACCCAGTACTTC
TRBD1,TRBJ2-1,TRBV7-2,.,CASSLGQGYNEQFF,TGTGCCAGCAGCTTGGGACAGGGCTACAATGAGCAGTTCTTC
.,TRBJ2-2,TRBV6-5,.,CASCRDWNTGELFF,TGTGCCAGCTGCAGGGACTGGAACACCGGGGAGCTGTTTTTT
.,TRBJ1-1,TRBV18,.,CASSPPLVPNTEAFF,TGTGCCAGCTCACCCCCTTTAGTCCCGAACACTGAAGCTTTCTTT
TRBD2,TRBJ2-1,TRBV19,.,CASSTGRDYAEQFF,TGTGCCAGTAGTACGGGTAGGGACTACGCTGAGCAGTTCTTC
TRBD1,TRBJ2-7,TRBV19,.,CASSAGQGTGSGEQYF,TGTGCCAGTAGTGCGGGACAGGGGACCGGTTCGGGCGAGCAGTACTTC
.,TRBJ1-1,TRBV23-1,.,CASSFPDANTEAFF,TGCGCCAGCAGTTTCCCAGATGCAAACACTGAAGCTTTCTTT
.,TRBJ1-5,TRBV6-4,.,CASSVDRGQPQHF,TGTGCCAGCAGTGTCGACCGGGGACAGCCCCAGCATTTT
TRBD2,TRBJ2-2,TRBV7-3,.,CASSFSGSYTGELFF,TGTGCCAGCAGCTTTAGCGGGAGTTACACCGGGGAGCTGTTTTTT
TRBD1,TRBJ1-2,TRBV10-3,.,CAISESFDRGYGYTF,TGTGCCATCAGTGAGTCGTTCGACAGGGGCTATGGCTACACCTTC
.,TRBJ1-2,TRBV6-5,.,CASSYGRAYGYTF,TGTGCCAGCAGTTACGGCAGGGCCTATGGCTACACCTTC
TRBD1,TRBJ1-2,TRBV6-4,.,CASTVPGTARGYGYTF,TGTGCCAGCACCGTACCCGGGACAGCGAGGGGTTATGGCTACACCTTC
.,TRBJ1-5,TRBV5-1,.,CASSPVGGANQPQHF,TGCGCCAGCAGCCCAGTTGGGGGGGCGAATCAGCCCCAGCATTTT
TRBD2,TRBJ2-5,TRBV12-3/TRBV12-4,.,CASRASGGETQYF,TGTGCCAGCCGGGCTAGCGGGGGAGAGACCCAGTACTTC
TRBD1,TRBJ1-3,TRBV5-1,.,CASSPGQGAFPLGNTIYF,TGCGCCAGCAGCCCCGGACAGGGGGCATTTCCTCTGGGAAACACCATATATTTT
.,TRBJ1-5,TRBV7-9,once,CASSLTLDPVGRGNQPQHF,TGTGCCAGCAGCTTAACGCTTGACCCTGTCGGGCGGGGCAATCAGCCCCAGCATTTT
.,TRBJ1-2,TRBV6-5,once,CASSYLQGDGYTF,TGTGCCAGCAGTTACCTACAGGGTGATGGCTACACCTTC
TRBD1,TRBJ1-6,TRBV2,.,CASSELGDSSNSPLHF,TGTGCCAGCAGTGAATTGGGGGACAGTTCGAATTCACCCCTCCACTTT
TRBD1,TRBJ2-6,TRBV5-1,once,CASTPGQPGANVLTF,TGCGCCAGCACACCGGGACAGCCTGGGGCCAACGTCCTGACTTTC
.,TRBJ1-6,TRBV30,.,CAWSGQSHSPLHF,TGTGCCTGGAGTGGACAGTCCCATTCACCCCTCCACTTT